The source of this TCR beta chain is a study of a mutant IDH1 vaccine in newly diagnosed glioma (dated by TCRdb to the early 2020s). Regarding the research as a whole: Patients were given eight vaccinations, in weeks 1, 3, 5, 7, 11, 15, 19 and 23, which matched visits V03 through V10. Vaccination was initiated 4-6 weeks after radiotherapy alone, or concurrently with temozolomide cycles in the chemotherapy-containing groups. The roughly 34 treated patients were roughly 62% male and roughly 40% female, with a mean age of roughly 40 years. Prior to enrollment, standard therapy consisting of radiotherapy alone, temozolomide alone, or radiochemotherapy with temozolomide had been administered to patients, with the combination being received by most patients. Peripheral blood was collected at six visits: V03 (baseline), V05, V07, V10, V12 and V13. Longitudinal TCRB deep sequencing was done for 25 to 30 treated patients, wherever samples were available for exploratory analyses.

The library was prepared using the immunoSEQ multiplex PCR assay. Rearranged TCR beta chain sequences were amplified using the hsTCRB Kit according to the manufacturer's protocol. An Illumina MiSeq was used to sequence the TCRB libraries. For the original study's pipeline: Demultiplexing, trimming and gene mapping were performed with the kit vendor's proprietary platform. In its TCRdb copy, this immuneACCESS table keeps in-frame sequences only and misses some clones. Where compared with another copy, unresolved V genes explain less than half of these, and the others have no known cause. V, J and clone size were drawn from that table, and D and trimming were deduced from the DNA. In this sample the table shows 30,000 to 35,000 clones, 70% to 85% of which occur a single time. Clones ranked in the top ten supply 20% to 25% of the sample. The investigation overall reported the following: Immune responses induced by the vaccine were seen in approximately 93% of patients across multiple MHC alleles. According to the authors, sample limitations meant that analyses of patient blood samples could not be reproduced. Pseudoprogression seemed to be unrelated to changes in the top peripheral T cell clonotypes found by TCRB sequencing. PBMC samples for TCRB deep sequencing were selected based on availability.

This clone was recorded only once. Which antigen it targets is not known. Per-base qualities were not stored, and no clone one base away is much larger. The sample's time point label, decoded: week 5, during vaccination. Every vaccine dose consisted of 300 ug of a 20-mer mutant IDH1 peptide in Montanide, administered subcutaneously together with topical imiquimod. All donors had newly diagnosed IDH1-mutant astrocytomas of WHO grade 3 or 4 that showed loss of nuclear ATRX. The samples were drawn from NOA16, a multicentre, single-arm, open-label phase I trial in Germany that tested a mutant IDH1 peptide vaccine in humans for the first time. Genomic DNA for TCRB sequencing was isolated from EDTA blood with the DNeasy Blood and Tissue Kit. Material: PBMCs, obtained from a glioma patient whose treatment included an IDH1 peptide vaccine. The origin of this receptor is a man aged 25 to 40 with glioma.

CDR3 reads: CSARLLAGASYEQYF. The nucleotide sequence reads TGCAGCGCCCGTCTCCTAGCGGGGGCATCCTACGAGCAGTACTTC. The V gene is TRBV29-1 and the J gene is TRBJ2-7, and 10 junction bases match TRBD2. Per the germline V gene, SQVTM is the CDR1 and ANQGSEA is the CDR2. Ends trimmed: V by 7 bases, J by 1 base; bases unmatched to a gene: 10. The CDR3 goes from the cysteine to the phenylalanine over 15 residues. Only CDR3 DNA remains: 45 bases, in frame from the first base.